This record looks at one T cell receptor (beta chain) sequence and its context. This entry comes from a study of blood T cell repertoires in COVID-19. Study in general: PBMCs, B-cell-depleted T cells, or T cells provided the cDNA or gDNA that made up the material.

V shed 2 bases and J shed 3 bases, with 19 bases lying between them. The CDR3 spans 17 residues. CDR1 is MNHNS and CDR2 is SASEGT in the germline V gene. This table comes from immunoSEQ multiplex PCR, and its TCRdb copy is limited to in-frame clones, with some not included. The table includes about 140,000 clones, roughly 81% detected once. Source material: peripheral blood. The sequence was collected from a woman aged 50 to 60 with active or convalescent COVID-19. The chain couples TRBV6-1 to TRBJ1-1, with D unresolved. CDR3: CASSEPRGSFWDTEAFF. The CDR3 nucleotides read TGTGCCAGCAGTGAACCCCGGGGATCATTCTGGGACACTGAAGCTTTCTTT.